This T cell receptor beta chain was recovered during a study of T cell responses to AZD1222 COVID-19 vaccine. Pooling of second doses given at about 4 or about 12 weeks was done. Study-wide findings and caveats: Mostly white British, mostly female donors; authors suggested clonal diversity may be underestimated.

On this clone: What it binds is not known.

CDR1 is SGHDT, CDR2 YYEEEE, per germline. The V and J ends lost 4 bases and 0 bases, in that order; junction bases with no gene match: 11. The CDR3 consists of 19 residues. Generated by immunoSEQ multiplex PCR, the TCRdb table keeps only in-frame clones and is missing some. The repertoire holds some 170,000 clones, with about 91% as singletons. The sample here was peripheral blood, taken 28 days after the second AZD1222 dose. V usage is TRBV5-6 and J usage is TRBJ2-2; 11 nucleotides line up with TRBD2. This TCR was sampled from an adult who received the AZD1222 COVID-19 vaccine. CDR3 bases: TGTGCCAGCAGCCCCCTTCTTTTAGCGGGGGGGTCGAACACCGGGGAGCTGTTTTTT. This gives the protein CASSPLLLAGGSNTGELFF.